This entry lists 2 T cell receptor delta chains sequenced from one sample in a study of gamma-delta T cells after stem cell transplantation. TCRdb re-identified clones in the RT-PCR reads via CATT. Among 2,500 or so delta-chain clones, 7.5% to 8.5% were seen once, and the ten largest hold under 13%. Sequenced: gamma-delta T cells. These receptors were obtained from a human donor. It is not recorded whose cells these are; they may come from a transplant donor.

Comment on this clone: This may be a read error, as it is one base from a much larger clone. In DNA form, the CDR3 reads TGTGCTCTTGGGTCGCGTTCCCACTGGGGGATTTACACCGATAAACTCATCTTT. This sequence encodes CALGSRSHWGIYTDKLIF. This chain connects TRDV1 to TRDJ1; TRDD3 matches at 10 bases. Germline CDR1 TSWWSYY, CDR2 QGS. V was clipped by 5 bases and J by 0 bases; unmatched bases: 12. The CDR3 consists of 18 residues.

This clone was detected only a few times. One base away lies a much larger clone, so this may be a sequencing read error. The genes are TRDV2 and TRDJ1; 8 bases align to TRDD3. Germline CDR1 is GEAIGNYY and CDR2 is EKD. This CDR3 has 15 residues. The CDR3 nucleotides read TGTGCCTGTGACTCACTGGGGGCCAACACCGATAACCTCATCTTT. Protein product: CACDSLGANTDNLIF.